This entry is about one TCR beta chain. No antigen is known for it. The data originate from a study of blood T cells in healthy people across ages. Germline CDR1 and CDR2: SGDLS and YYNGEE. The CDR3 totals 13 residues. Trimming removed 0 bases at V and 8 bases at J, with 8 bases between. Regarding the study as a whole: Compared with aged donors, long-lived donors showed fewer expanded clones, suggesting selection.

The second PCR ran about 7 to 12 cycles with a sample-barcoded 5' primer and J-beta primers. Paired-end reads containing CDR3 totaled no fewer than 2.5 million for each sample. TCRdb reprocessed the 5' RACE reads with MiXCR, giving one entry per CDR3 protein. This sample has a few hundred thousand distinct CDR3 sequences, with roughly half found just once. Every donor contributed around 10 milliliters of peripheral blood by blood draw. The chain carries TRBV9 and TRBJ2-2; D is undetermined. Input material: blood. The source is a man between 60 and 75 years old in good health. The CDR3 protein is CASSVAYKGELFF. CDR3 DNA sequence: TGTGCCAGCAGCGTAGCTTACAAGGGGGAGCTGTTTTTT.